These 26 T cell receptor beta chains came from one sample sequenced in a study of metastatic and nonmetastatic thyroid tumors. TCRdb re-called clones from the PCR reads using MiXCR. The table has 45,000 to 50,000 clones, roughly 23% seen once. Nobody among the patients had been given any treatment before thyroid surgery. Input material: blood. These receptors came from a male donor with papillary thyroid cancer or a benign thyroid nodule (not recorded which). Some clones in this sample may be carry-over from other donors' samples.

This clone was picked up many times. The chain carries TRBV30 and TRBJ1-1; no reliable D call. Germline V gives CDR1 GTSNPN, CDR2 SVGIG (reference sequence). The CDR3 is 11 amino acids. V was clipped by 7 bases and J by 4 bases, with 10 bases between them. Written as DNA, the CDR3 is TGTGCCTCCCGGCTGGCCACTGAAGCTTTCTTT. Translated, it gives CASRLATEAFF.

This clone has a count of ten or more. This chain links TRBV3-1 with TRBJ1-2, with 8 bases lining up with TRBD1. Per the germline V gene, CDR1 is LGHDT and CDR2 is YNNKEL (reference sequence). The V segment lost 0 bases and the J segment 7 bases; nucleotides outside the gene matches: 4. The CDR3 length is 14 residues. The CDR3 bases are TGTGCCAGCAGCCAAGAGGCAACAGGGGGTGGCTACACCTTC. Translated: CASSQEATGGGYTF.

The rearrangement joins TRBV7-2 to TRBJ2-7, with D unclear. This CDR3 spans 14 amino acids. Germline CDR1 and CDR2: SGHTA and FQGNSA. Between the trimmed V and J ends, which lost 6 bases and 3 bases, there was a span of 15 bases. Here the CDR3 reads CASRVSDANYEQYF. DNA of the CDR3: TGTGCCAGCAGAGTCTCGGACGCAAACTACGAGCAGTACTTC.

At least ten counts were recorded for this clone. The V call is TRBV29-1, the J call TRBJ2-5; 8 nucleotides match TRBD2. Germline V gene sequence: CDR1 SQVTM, CDR2 ANQGSEA. After removal of 7 bases from V and 5 bases from J, the junction contained 9 bases not matched to a gene. This CDR3 contains 13 residues. CDR3 sequence (DNA): TGCAGCGGGGGGCGGGGGGAGCGGGAGACCCAGTACTTC. Amino acid sequence: CSGGRGERETQYF.

This clone was counted a few times. The chain recombines TRBV5-4 with TRBJ2-5; TRBD2 matches 12 bases. The CDR3 totals 15 residues. V lost 0 bases and J lost 5; bases outside the gene matches: 2. Germline loops: CDR1 SGHNT, CDR2 YYREEE (reference sequence). CDR3 loop: CASSLVLAGGETQYF. In DNA, the CDR3 is TGTGCCAGCAGCTTGGTGCTAGCGGGAGGGGAGACCCAGTACTTC.

The table lists this clone with a few counts. The chain couples TRBV11-2 to TRBJ2-1, with 10 bases matching TRBD2. Trimming removed 6 bases from V and 6 bases from J; junction bases left unmatched: 8. The germline V gene has CDR1 SGHAT and CDR2 FQNNGV. The CDR3 covers 15 residues. The CDR3 region is CASREAGGPVNEQFF. The CDR3 region has the DNA TGTGCCAGCAGAGAAGCGGGAGGGCCGGTCAATGAGCAGTTCTTC.

With regard to this clone: A junction boundary mismatches the germline segment, possibly from a read error. This chain connects TRBV10-1 to TRBJ2-1; no clear D. This CDR3 has 13 residues. Germline assignment: CDR1 WNHNN and CDR2 SYGVQD (reference sequence). CDR3 nucleotides: TGCGCCAGCAGTGTGGGGAAATCCAATGAGCAGATCTTC. This codes for CASSVGKSNEQIF.

This clone was detected only once. The V call is TRBV29-1, the J call TRBJ2-5; the match to TRBD1 covers 7 bases. The CDR3 extends over 11 amino acids. Germline V gene sequence: CDR1 SQVTM, CDR2 ANQGSEA. V lost 7 bases, J lost 5 bases, and 4 bases stayed unmatched. CDR3 DNA: TGCAGCGGAACCAGGGGGGAGACCCAGTACTTC. Amino acids: CSGTRGETQYF. Combining the CDR3 with reference TRBV29-1 and TRBJ2-5 gives the whole variable domain SAVISQKPSRDICQRGTSLTIQCQVDSQVTMMFWYRQQPGQSLTLIATANQGSEATYESGFVIDKFPISRPNLTFSTLTVSNMSPEDSSIYLCSGTRGETQYFGPGTRLLVL.

V and J are TRBV3-1 and TRBJ1-4, with TRBD1 identical over 8 bases. V lost 5 bases and J lost 2; bases outside the gene matches: 4. The CDR3 is 15 residues long. Germline V gene data show CDR1 as LGHDT and CDR2 as YNNKEL (reference sequence). The CDR3 nucleotides read TGTGCCAGCAGCAGCCGACAGGGGACTAATGAAAAACTGTTTTTT. It codes for CASSSRQGTNEKLFF.

This clone appeared a few times. This chain links TRBV3-1 with TRBJ2-7; D remains unclear. CDR1 LGHDT and CDR2 YNNKEL come from the germline V gene (reference sequence). Trimming shortened V by 1 base and J by 7 bases, and 8 bases separated the two germline ends. The CDR3 runs to 12 residues. The CDR3 sequence: CASSQAVGEQYF. The CDR3 DNA reads as TGTGCCAGCAGCCAAGCGGTGGGAGAGCAGTACTTC.

The rearrangement links TRBV6-1 to TRBJ2-6; D possibly corresponds to TRBD1 (5 bases). V lost 0 bases and J lost 8, with 17 bases in between. CDR3 size: 17 residues. CDR1 is MNHNS, CDR2 SASEGT, per germline. The CDR3 DNA reads as TGTGCCAGCAGTGAAGCATGGGGCGTCTCTCGGTCCAACGTCCTGACTTTC. Encoded protein: CASSEAWGVSRSNVLTF.

There are many counts of this clone. The chain carries TRBV12-3 or TRBV12-4 and TRBJ2-3; 8 positions match TRBD1. Trimming cost V 6 bases and J 2 bases; bases outside gene matches: 4. CDR3 length: 14 amino acids. In nucleotides, the CDR3 is TGTGCCAGCAGCCTACAGGGGGACACAGATACGCAGTATTTT. Translation gives CASSLQGDTDTQYF.

The chain carries TRBV11-2 and TRBJ1-2; D is uncertain. The CDR3 extends over 13 amino acids. The germline V and J ends were trimmed by 0 bases and 2 bases, with 4 bases remaining between them. Germline assignment: CDR1 SGHAT and CDR2 FQNNGV. The CDR3 loop is CASSLDRNYGYTF. As DNA, the CDR3 is TGTGCCAGCAGCTTAGACAGAAACTATGGCTACACCTTC.

At least ten counts were recorded for this clone. The chain couples TRBV6-2 or TRBV6-3 to TRBJ2-7, with D perhaps TRBD1 (6 bases). Germline V gives CDR1 MNHEY, CDR2 SVGEGT. The CDR3 runs to 14 residues. V lost 5 bases to trimming and J lost 4 bases, with 15 bases between them. CDR3 in DNA: TGTGCCAGCAGTGTCGCAGGGGAAGTATACGAGCAGTACTTC. Translated, it gives CASSVAGEVYEQYF.

V is TRBV13 and J is TRBJ1-1; D remains ambiguous. Germline lookup yields CDR1 PRHDT and CDR2 FYEKMQ (reference sequence). This CDR3 region has 15 residues. Trimming removed 2 bases from V and 1 base from J, with 11 bases in between. The CDR3 DNA reads TGTGCCAGCAGCTTACTCGCTGGGTCGAACACTGAAGCTTTCTTT. Translation gives CASSLLAGSNTEAFF.

In this sample, this clone turned up many times. The junction does not match germline at one end; this may be a read error. V is TRBV3-1 and J is TRBJ2-1; 11 bases are shared with TRBD2. Germline CDR1 LGHDT, CDR2 YNNKEL (reference sequence). CDR3 size: 14 residues. Here the CDR3 reads CVSRPSGRNNEQFF. Here the CDR3 DNA reads TGTGTCAGCAGACCTAGCGGGAGGAATAATGAGCAGTTCTTC.

Many counts were recorded for this clone. V gene TRBV18 combines with J gene TRBJ2-2, with D unclear. Per germline, CDR1 KGHSH and CDR2 LQKENI. V lost 4 bases and J 1 base, leaving 10 bases between the germline ends. The CDR3 extends over 15 amino acids. This chain's CDR3 is CASSLDTLNTGELFF. CDR3 nucleotide sequence: TGTGCCAGCTCACTTGACACGTTGAACACCGGGGAGCTGTTTTTT. Full variable domain (rest looked up from reference TRBV18 and TRBJ2-2): NAGVMQNPRHLVRRRGQEARLRCSPMKGHSHVYWYRQLPEEGLKFMVYLQKENIIDESGMPKERFSAEFPKEGPSILRIQQVVRGDSAAYFCASSLDTLNTGELFFGEGSRLTVL.

This clone was seen ten or more times. The CDR3 coding sequence is TGTGCCAGCAGTTCAGCGGGAGGACCGTACAATGAGCAGTTCTTC. Translated: CASSSAGGPYNEQFF. The chain is built from TRBV28 and TRBJ2-1; TRBD2 aligns across 9 bases. The CDR3 consists of 15 residues. CDR1 MDHEN and CDR2 SYDVKM come from the germline V gene. Trimming cost V 4 bases and J 4 bases; bases outside gene matches: 5.

This clone was seen many times. The chain uses TRBV7-2 and TRBJ2-2, with 9 bases identical to TRBD1. Per the germline V gene, CDR1 is SGHTA and CDR2 is FQGNSA. V was pared by 4 bases and J by 2 bases, with 11 bases of the junction left unmatched. The CDR3 covers 18 residues. CDR3 DNA: TGTGCCAGCAGCTCAACCGGACGGGACAGGGTCAACACCGGGGAGCTGTTTTTT. It translates to CASSSTGRDRVNTGELFF.

There are many counts of this clone. This sequence joins TRBV5-4 and TRBJ2-1; unclear D gene. The V gene lost 5 bases and the J gene lost 5 bases, with 14 bases spanning the gap. The CDR3 sequence is 14 residues long. CDR1 is SGHNT, CDR2 YYREEE, per germline (reference sequence). In nucleotides, the CDR3 is TGTGCCAGCAGGCCCCGGGCCGGCGACAATGAGCAGTTCTTC. Amino acids: CASRPRAGDNEQFF.

This chain joins TRBV6-1 and TRBJ1-5; perhaps TRBD1 as D (5 bases). V was clipped by 7 bases and J by 1 base, with 20 bases between them. CDR3 size: 17 residues. Germline V CDR1 and CDR2: MNHNS, SASEGT. This CDR3 is CASKPRGGPESNQPQHF. CDR3 nucleotide sequence: TGTGCCAGCAAACCGCGGGGCGGGCCCGAAAGCAATCAGCCCCAGCATTTT.

This clone has a handful of counts. The chain carries TRBV7-3 and TRBJ1-1; D is unclear. From germline, CDR1 is SGHTA and CDR2 FQGTGA. Between the trimmed V and J ends, which lost 0 bases and 1 base, there was a span of 6 bases. This CDR3 spans 14 amino acids. CDR3 protein: CASSLTPGNTEAFF. DNA of the CDR3: TGTGCCAGCAGCTTAACACCAGGGAACACTGAAGCTTTCTTT.

The chain couples TRBV20-1 to TRBJ2-7; D might be TRBD1 or TRBD2, each matching 5 bases. In germline, CDR1 is DFQATT, CDR2 SNEGSKA (reference sequence). The CDR3 length is 14 residues. V gave up 0 bases and J gave up 5 bases, with 14 bases separating them. For the CDR3, the DNA is TGCAGTGCTAGAGATTGGGGGAGAGGCGACGAGCAGTACTTC. Its translation is CSARDWGRGDEQYF.

This clone was counted at least ten times. The V and J genes are TRBV9 and TRBJ2-2, with D perhaps being TRBD1 or TRBD2 (5 bases each). The CDR3 loop spans 13 amino acids. V lost 1 base and J lost 10, with 11 bases in between. CDR1 and CDR2 from the germline V gene are SGDLS and YYNGEE. CDR3 DNA sequence: TGTGCCAGCAGCGTAACTGGGGGACCGGAGCTGTTTTTT. This sequence encodes CASSVTGGPELFF. The full variable domain, rest sourced from reference TRBV9 and TRBJ2-2, is DSGVTQTPKHLITATGQRVTLRCSPRSGDLSVYWYQQSLDQGLQFLIQYYNGEERAKGNILERFSAQQFPDLHSELNLSSLELGDSALYFCASSVTGGPELFFGEGSRLTVL.

This clone was seen repeatedly, ten times or more. The CDR3: CASSLAAGDEAFF. The CDR3 bases are TGTGCCAGCAGCTTAGCGGCAGGGGACGAAGCTTTCTTT. This chain uses TRBV7-9 with TRBJ1-1, with D possibly matching TRBD1 (6 bases). Trimming took off 0 bases at V and 8 bases at J, with 10 bases between the two ends. Germline values: CDR1 SEHNR, CDR2 FQNEAQ (reference sequence). This CDR3 spans 13 amino acids.

This clone was seen ten or more times. This chain uses TRBV5-1 with TRBJ2-2, with 9 bases aligning to TRBD1. This CDR3 spans 13 amino acids. J lost 7 bases, V lost 5 bases, and 3 bases had no gene match. The germline CDR1 and CDR2 sequences are SGHRS and YFSETQ. The CDR3 DNA follows: TGCGCCAGCAGGACAGGGGGTCACGGGGAGCTGTTTTTT. Amino acids: CASRTGGHGELFF.